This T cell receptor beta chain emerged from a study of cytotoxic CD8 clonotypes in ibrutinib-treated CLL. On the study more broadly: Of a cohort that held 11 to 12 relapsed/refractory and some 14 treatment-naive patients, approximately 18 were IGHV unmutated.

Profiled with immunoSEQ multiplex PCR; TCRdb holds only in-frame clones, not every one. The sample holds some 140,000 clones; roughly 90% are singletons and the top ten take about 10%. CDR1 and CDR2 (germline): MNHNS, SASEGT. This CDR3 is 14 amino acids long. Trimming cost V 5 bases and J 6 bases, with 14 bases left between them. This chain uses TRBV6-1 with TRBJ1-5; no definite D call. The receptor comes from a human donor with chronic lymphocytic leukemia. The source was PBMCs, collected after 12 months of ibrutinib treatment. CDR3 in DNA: TGTGCCAGCAGTAACATTCTCAAAGGTCAGCCCCAGCATTTT. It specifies CASSNILKGQPQHF.